These 23 T cell receptor beta chains originate from one sample sequenced in a study of T-cell memory formation after mild COVID-19. TCRdb used MiXCR to reprocess the 5' RACE reads, holding one entry per CDR3 protein. This sample has about 350,000 distinct CDR3 sequences, with approximately 15% found just once. The sequenced sample consisted of PBMCs or a T cell subset sorted from them (not recorded which). The receptors were gathered from a man aged 18 to 30 who had mild COVID-19 (a few samples of this study predate the infection). Cell type and time point are not known.

This clonotype was recorded a few times. The V gene is TRBV6-2 or TRBV6-3, the J gene TRBJ2-2; 9 bases match TRBD2. CDR3 length equals 16 residues. V lost 6 bases to trimming and J lost 2 bases; unmatched junction nucleotides: 7. The germline CDR1 and CDR2 sequences are MNHEY and SVGEGT. CDR3 DNA sequence: TGTGCCAGCAGACCCCTAGCGGGGCTAAACACCGGGGAGCTGTTTTTT. It specifies CASRPLAGLNTGELFF.

The chain couples TRBV3-1 to TRBJ2-2; TRBD2 might be the D (6 bases). The germline gives CDR1 LGHDT, CDR2 YNNKEL (reference sequence). V shed 1 base and J shed 1 base, with 19 bases lying between them. The CDR3 covers 19 residues. The CDR3 coding sequence is TGTGCCAGCAGCCAAGTGGAAGCCCGAACAGCGGGGAACACCGGGGAGCTGTTTTTT. This sequence encodes CASSQVEARTAGNTGELFF. Complete variable domain (other parts from reference TRBV3-1 and TRBJ2-2): DTAVSQTPKYLVTQMGNDKSIKCEQNLGHDTMYWYKQDSKKFLKIMFSYNNKELIINETVPNRFSPKSPDKAHLNLHINSLELGDSAVYFCASSQVEARTAGNTGELFFGEGSRLTVL.

The chain is built from TRBV6-1 and TRBJ1-5, with D hard to call. The CDR3 loop spans 13 amino acids. Germline V gene lookup returns CDR1 MNHNS and CDR2 SASEGT. V shed 2 bases and J shed 6 bases, with 8 bases lying between them. The chain's CDR3 is CASSEIRSQPQHF. The CDR3 nucleotides are TGTGCCAGCAGTGAAATTAGGAGTCAGCCCCAGCATTTT.

The chain uses TRBV6-6 and TRBJ1-5; 11 positions match TRBD1. The V gene's germline CDR1 is MNHNY and CDR2 SVGAGI (reference sequence). Trimming took 6 bases from V and 1 from J; bases not matched to a gene: 11. The CDR3 extends over 18 amino acids. DNA of the CDR3: TGTGCCAGCAGCGAAAGGGACAGGGGGGGTTTCAGCAATCAGCCCCAGCATTTT. This sequence encodes CASSERDRGGFSNQPQHF.

This chain links TRBV27 with TRBJ1-2; 8 bases agree with TRBD1. This CDR3 is 15 amino acids long. Germline trimming cut 5 bases from V and 8 bases from J; bases unmatched to any gene: 13. Germline values: CDR1 MNHEY, CDR2 SMNVEV (reference sequence). CDR3 coding DNA: TGTGCCAGCAGTGATGCCGGGACAGGCAATCACGGCTACACCTTC. Protein sequence: CASSDAGTGNHGYTF.

This clonotype was picked up a small number of times. J is TRBJ2-1 and V is TRBV11-1, with 10 bases lining up with TRBD1. The CDR3 length is 15 residues. Germline V gives CDR1 SGHAT, CDR2 FQDESV (reference sequence). Losses at the gene ends were 6 bases for V and 3 bases for J; bases not matched to a gene: 5. The CDR3 DNA reads TGTGCCAGCAGGAAGGACAGGGGGGTCTACAATGAGCAGTTCTTC. It translates to CASRKDRGVYNEQFF. Supplemented by reference TRBV11-1 and TRBJ2-1, the full variable domain reads EAEVAQSPRYKITEKSQAVAFWCDPISGHATLYWYRQILGQGPELLVQFQDESVVDDSQLPKDRFSAERLKGVDSTLKIQPAELGDSAMYLCASRKDRGVYNEQFFGPGTRLTVL.

The rearrangement uses TRBV30 and TRBJ1-2; D call uncertain. CDR3 length: 14 amino acids. In germline, CDR1 is GTSNPN, CDR2 SVGIG (reference sequence). The V end was cut by 3 bases, the J end by 7 bases, with 18 bases between. The CDR3 reads CAWRKGFLKGGYTF. The CDR3 nucleotides read TGTGCCTGGAGGAAAGGCTTCCTGAAGGGTGGCTACACCTTC.

This clonotype has only a few counts. The chain carries TRBV5-5 and TRBJ2-5, with D uncertain. This CDR3 contains 15 residues. Germline-derived CDR1 and CDR2 are SGHKS and YYEKEE (reference sequence). V was clipped by 4 bases and J by 3 bases, with 16 bases between them. The CDR3 coding sequence is TGTGCCAGCAGCCTTCAGGACGGCAGAGAAGAGACCCAGTACTTC. Protein sequence: CASSLQDGREETQYF.

This clonotype was found many times. The chain employs TRBV7-2 and TRBJ1-1; D unresolved. Germline-derived CDR1 and CDR2 are SGHTA and FQGNSA. The CDR3 covers 14 residues. V gave up 0 bases and J gave up 1 base, with 6 bases separating them. The CDR3 nucleotides read TGTGCCAGCAGCTTAGCGTGGGAGAACACTGAAGCTTTCTTT. Protein product: CASSLAWENTEAFF.

V usage is TRBV20-1 and J usage is TRBJ2-1; D may be TRBD1 (6 bases). Germline values: CDR1 DFQATT, CDR2 SNEGSKA (reference sequence). Trimming stripped 6 bases from V and 10 bases from J, with 16 bases between. The CDR3 is 12 residues long. CDR3 DNA sequence: TGCAGTGCAGACAGGCTTCTCTCAGAGCAGTTCTTC. It is translated as CSADRLLSEQFF.

This clonotype was seen only a few times. This chain's CDR3 is CASSLAGGVLYEQYF. In nucleotides, the CDR3 is TGTGCCAGCAGCTTAGCGGGTGGCGTCCTCTACGAGCAGTACTTC. This rearrangement joins TRBV7-2 to TRBJ2-7; D not resolved. Per the germline V gene, CDR1 is SGHTA and CDR2 is FQGNSA. The CDR3 extends over 15 amino acids. The germline V and J ends were trimmed by 0 bases and 3 bases, with 12 bases remaining between them.

V is TRBV5-1 and J is TRBJ1-1, with D perhaps TRBD1 (5 bases). The CDR3 is made up of 16 amino acids. The germline CDR1 and CDR2 sequences are SGHRS and YFSETQ. V was pared by 5 bases and J by 0 bases, with 17 bases between. Written as DNA, the CDR3 is TGCGCCAGCAGGCGGGGGGGGGGAACGATGAACACTGAAGCTTTCTTT. This sequence encodes CASRRGGGTMNTEAFF.

This chain joins TRBV10-3 and TRBJ2-3; weak D call: TRBD2 (5 bases). The CDR3 sequence is 18 residues long. Trimming shortened V by 0 bases and J by 0 bases, and 16 bases separated the two germline ends. Germline CDR1 ENHRY, CDR2 SYGVKD. The CDR3 sequence is CAISESMVERQSTDTQYF. For the CDR3, the DNA is TGTGCCATCAGTGAGTCGATGGTGGAGCGGCAAAGCACAGATACGCAGTATTTT.

This clonotype was observed at least ten times. The chain couples TRBV12-3 or TRBV12-4 to TRBJ2-7; D is unclear. The V gene lost 7 bases and the J gene lost 4 bases, with 14 bases spanning the gap. This CDR3 is built from 13 residues. This chain's CDR3 is CASKVGPRYEQYF. DNA for the CDR3: TGTGCCAGCAAGGTCGGGCCGCGGTACGAGCAGTACTTC.

The chain combines TRBV7-6 with TRBJ2-1; D is perhaps TRBD1 or TRBD2 (5 bases each). The V gene lost 5 bases and the J gene lost 2 bases, with 16 bases spanning the gap. The CDR3 totals 16 residues. Germline CDR1 reads SGHVS; CDR2 reads FNYEAQ. For the CDR3, the DNA is TGTGCCAGCAGCCCGGGGCCAGAAGGTCCCTACAATGAGCAGTTCTTC. Translation gives CASSPGPEGPYNEQFF.

This clonotype was picked up a small number of times. The rearrangement joins TRBV4-3 to TRBJ2-3, with 7 bases matching TRBD1. V shed 0 bases, J shed 6 bases, and the junction held 15 bases outside the gene matches. CDR1 LGHNA and CDR2 YSLEER come from the germline V gene. This CDR3 region has 18 residues. The CDR3: CASSQDLAETGWLDTQYF. The DNA for the CDR3 is TGCGCCAGCAGCCAAGATTTGGCGGAGACAGGGTGGTTGGATACGCAGTATTTT.

The sample holds a few counts of this clonotype. The V call is TRBV27, the J call TRBJ2-3, with TRBD2 as a possible D gene (7 bases). Germline V gene lookup returns CDR1 MNHEY and CDR2 SMNVEV (reference sequence). V was trimmed by 5 bases and J by 6 bases, leaving 24 bases between them. This CDR3 spans 17 amino acids. CDR3 region: CASSDPLSRGGLDTQYF. CDR3 sequence (DNA): TGTGCCAGCAGTGACCCCCTTTCAAGGGGGGGCCTGGATACGCAGTATTTT.

The CDR3 bases are TGTGCCAGCAGCCCGATAGAGTGGAATTCACCCCTCCACTTT. This encodes CASSPIEWNSPLHF. The rearrangement links TRBV7-9 to TRBJ1-6; D unresolved. The germline V and J ends were trimmed by 5 bases and 7 bases, with 12 bases remaining between them. This CDR3 contains 14 residues. Germline V gives CDR1 SEHNR, CDR2 FQNEAQ (reference sequence).

V is TRBV11-2 and J is TRBJ1-5; D gene uncertain. Trimming removed 4 bases from V and 3 bases from J, with 7 bases in between. Germline V gene sequence: CDR1 SGHAT, CDR2 FQNNGV. The CDR3 consists of 13 residues. The CDR3 DNA reads as TGTGCCAGCAGCTCGGCAAACAATCAGCCCCAGCATTTT. Its translation: CASSSANNQPQHF.

V and J are TRBV7-6 and TRBJ2-6, with D unresolved. V was pared by 3 bases and J by 4 bases, with 10 bases between. This CDR3 comprises 15 residues. Germline loops: CDR1 SGHVS, CDR2 FNYEAQ. CDR3 sequence reads: CASSFAVGGANVLTF. The CDR3 DNA reads TGTGCCAGCAGCTTCGCCGTAGGCGGGGCCAACGTCCTGACTTTC.

This clonotype was found a few times. This chain joins TRBV28 and TRBJ1-5; D is possibly TRBD1 (6 bases). This CDR3 has 15 amino acids. Germline V CDR1 and CDR2: MDHEN, SYDVKM. Deletions cut 5 bases from V and 2 bases from J, with 13 bases between. CDR3 protein: CASSTGGRGNQPQHF. The CDR3 bases are TGTGCCAGCAGTACGGGGGGGCGAGGCAATCAGCCCCAGCATTTT.

The chain has TRBV20-1 and TRBJ2-1, with TRBD2 identical over 8 bases. After removal of 5 bases from V and 0 bases from J, the junction contained 9 bases not matched to a gene. The CDR3 consists of 16 residues. The V gene's germline CDR1 is DFQATT and CDR2 SNEGSKA (reference sequence). The CDR3: CSALLSGGSSYNEQFF. As DNA, the CDR3 is TGCAGTGCTCTGTTGAGCGGGGGTAGCTCCTACAATGAGCAGTTCTTC.

This clonotype was detected many times. The J gene is TRBJ2-5, the V gene TRBV7-2; unclear D gene. Trimming pared 9 bases from V and 3 bases from J, leaving 17 bases between. The germline V gene has CDR1 SGHTA and CDR2 FQGNSA. This CDR3 contains 14 residues. The CDR3 loop is CASHLGNPKETQYF. Here the CDR3 DNA reads TGTGCCAGTCACCTAGGCAACCCAAAAGAGACCCAGTACTTC.